There are many counts of the clone carrying this TCR beta chain. This entry is derived from a study of Graves' ophthalmopathy and Graves' hyperthyroidism. Germline CDR1 reads MNHEY; CDR2 reads SVGEGT. The ends were cut back, 4 bases at V and 0 bases at J, with 10 bases in the middle. The CDR3 has 14 residues. Transcripts of RNA were the source for amplifying TCR beta CDR3 regions. RT-PCR with HTBI primers came first, then second-round multiplex PCR. TCRdb re-derived calls from the multiplex PCR reads in MiXCR, one entry per CDR3 protein. The sample carries some 370,000 distinct CDR3 sequences, about 15% recorded once.

The specimen was peripheral blood. The clonotype originates from an adult woman with stable Graves' hyperthyroidism. This chain joins TRBV6-2 or TRBV6-3 and TRBJ2-7; TRBD2 might be the D (6 bases). The DNA of the CDR3 is TGTGCCAGCAGTTTCGGCGGGAACTCCTACGAGCAGTACTTC. This codes for CASSFGGNSYEQYF.